Below, one TCR beta chain is given with its context. Its antigen is unidentified. This CDR3 comprises 17 residues. CDR1 SGHNT and CDR2 YENEEA come from the germline V gene. Trimming stripped 1 base from V and 4 bases from J, with 17 bases between. This entry is derived from a study of CD4 T cells in relation to SARS-CoV-2 and coronaviruses. As for the study in general: The restricting HLA molecule for shared crossreactive spike epitopes was mapped. Overall study results and limits: Crossreactivity was assessed only for spike protein, not other viral proteins. According to naive versus memory sequencing, detected responses are memory recall, not newly primed. No donor gave both pre-pandemic and post-infection samples.

The protocol was immunoSEQ multiplex PCR, while the TCRdb copy is restricted to in-frame clones and leaves out a portion. The top ten hold 0.12% to 0.15% of the sample, which has about 60,000 clones, roughly 93% seen once. Before the COVID-19 pandemic, during about 2011-2019, CD4+ T cells were taken from unexposed donors. The rearrangement links TRBV11-3 to TRBJ2-1; D remains unclear. What was sequenced was naive CD4+ T cells from PBMCs. The subset was: naive CD4+ T cells isolated by negative enrichment. This TCR was recovered from a human donor in good health. CDR3 DNA sequence: TGTGCCAGCAGCTTAGGGGCGGTGGGTGGTCGGTACAATGAGCAGTTCTTC. It is translated as CASSLGAVGGRYNEQFF.